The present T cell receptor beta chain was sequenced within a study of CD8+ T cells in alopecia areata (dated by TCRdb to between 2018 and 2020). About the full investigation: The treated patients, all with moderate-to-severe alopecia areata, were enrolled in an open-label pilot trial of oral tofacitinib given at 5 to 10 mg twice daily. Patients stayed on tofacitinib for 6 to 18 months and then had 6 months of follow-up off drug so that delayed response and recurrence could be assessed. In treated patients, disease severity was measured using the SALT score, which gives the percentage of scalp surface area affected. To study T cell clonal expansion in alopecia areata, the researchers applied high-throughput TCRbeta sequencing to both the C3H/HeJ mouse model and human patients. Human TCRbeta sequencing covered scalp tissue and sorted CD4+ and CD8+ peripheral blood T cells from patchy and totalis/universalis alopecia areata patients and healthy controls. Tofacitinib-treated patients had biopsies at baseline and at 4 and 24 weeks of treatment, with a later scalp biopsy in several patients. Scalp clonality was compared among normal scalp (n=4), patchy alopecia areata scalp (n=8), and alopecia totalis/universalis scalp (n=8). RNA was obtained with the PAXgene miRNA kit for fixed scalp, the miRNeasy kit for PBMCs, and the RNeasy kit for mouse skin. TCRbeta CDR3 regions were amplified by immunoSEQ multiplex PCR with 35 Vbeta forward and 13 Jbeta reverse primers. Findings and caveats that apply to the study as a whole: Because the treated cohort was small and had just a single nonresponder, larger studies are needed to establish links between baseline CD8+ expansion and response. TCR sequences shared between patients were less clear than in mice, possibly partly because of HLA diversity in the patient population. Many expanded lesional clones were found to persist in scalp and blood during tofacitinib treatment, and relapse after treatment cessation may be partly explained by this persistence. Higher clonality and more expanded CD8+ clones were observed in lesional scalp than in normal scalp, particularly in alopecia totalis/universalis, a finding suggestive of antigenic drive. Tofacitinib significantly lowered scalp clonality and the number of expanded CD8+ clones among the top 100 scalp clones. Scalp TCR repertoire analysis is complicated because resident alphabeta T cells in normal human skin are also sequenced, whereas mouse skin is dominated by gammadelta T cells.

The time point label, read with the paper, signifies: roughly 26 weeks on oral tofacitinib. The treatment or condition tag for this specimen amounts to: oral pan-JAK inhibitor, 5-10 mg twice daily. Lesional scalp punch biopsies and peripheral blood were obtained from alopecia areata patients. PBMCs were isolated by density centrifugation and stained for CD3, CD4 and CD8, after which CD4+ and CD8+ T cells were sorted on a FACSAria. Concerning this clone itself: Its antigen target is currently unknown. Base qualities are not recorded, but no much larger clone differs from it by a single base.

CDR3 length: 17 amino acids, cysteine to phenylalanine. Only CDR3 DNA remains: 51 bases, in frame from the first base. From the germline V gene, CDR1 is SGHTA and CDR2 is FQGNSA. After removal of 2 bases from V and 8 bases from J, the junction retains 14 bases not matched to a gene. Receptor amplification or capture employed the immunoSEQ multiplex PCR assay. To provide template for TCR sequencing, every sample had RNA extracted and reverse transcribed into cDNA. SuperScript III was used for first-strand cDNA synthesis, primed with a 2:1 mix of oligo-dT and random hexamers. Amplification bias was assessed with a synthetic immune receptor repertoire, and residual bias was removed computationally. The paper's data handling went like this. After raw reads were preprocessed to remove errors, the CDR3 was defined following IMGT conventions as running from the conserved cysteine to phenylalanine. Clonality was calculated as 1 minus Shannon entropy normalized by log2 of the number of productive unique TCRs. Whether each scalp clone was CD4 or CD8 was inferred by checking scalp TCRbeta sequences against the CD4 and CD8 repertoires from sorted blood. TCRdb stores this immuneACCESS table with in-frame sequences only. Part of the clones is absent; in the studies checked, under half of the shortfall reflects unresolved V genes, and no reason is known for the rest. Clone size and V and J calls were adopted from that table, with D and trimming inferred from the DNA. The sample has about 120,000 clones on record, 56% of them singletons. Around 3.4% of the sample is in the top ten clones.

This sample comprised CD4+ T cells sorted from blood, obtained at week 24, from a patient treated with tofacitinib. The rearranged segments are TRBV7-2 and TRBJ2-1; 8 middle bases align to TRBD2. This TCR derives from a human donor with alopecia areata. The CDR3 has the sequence CASSLRPAGDLVYEQFF. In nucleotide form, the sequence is TGTGCCAGCAGCTTACGGCCAGCGGGGGATCTAGTCTATGAGCAGTTCTTC. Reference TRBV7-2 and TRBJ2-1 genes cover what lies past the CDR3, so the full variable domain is GAGVSQSPSNKVTEKGKDVELRCDPISGHTALYWYRQSLGQGLEFLIYFQGNSAPDKSGLPSDRFSAERTGGSVSTLTIQRTQQEDSAVYLCASSLRPAGDLVYEQFFGPGTRLTVL.